This TCR beta chain was obtained from a study of blood T cell repertoires in COVID-19. Study details: Donors in the United States, Italy and Spain gave samples during acute or convalescent COVID-19. The cDNA or gDNA used as material had been derived from T cells, B-cell-depleted T cells, or PBMCs.

As processed by the authors: It was from reference gene primer amplification that nucleated cell counts were estimated. TCRdb's copy holds only in-frame clones and misses some; the assay was immunoSEQ multiplex PCR. V and J calls and clone size follow that table, whereas D and trimming were derived from the DNA. This sample has about 52,000 clones, with roughly 86% found just once. This CDR3 comprises 14 residues. The germline CDR1 and CDR2 sequences are SQVTM and ANQGSEA. The V end lost 0 bases, the J end lost 10 bases, and 13 bases lay between the germline ends. The source of this sequence is an elderly man with active or convalescent COVID-19. The sample was peripheral blood. This sequence joins TRBV29-1 and TRBJ1-6, with D unclear. The CDR3 reads CSVEDGGGGSPLHF. The CDR3 DNA reads as TGCAGCGTTGAAGATGGAGGAGGAGGGTCACCCCTCCACTTT.